These 30 T cell receptor beta chains came from one sample sequenced in a study of technical replicates of blood from a few donors. The repertoire was sequenced with immunoSEQ multiplex PCR; TCRdb's copy has only in-frame clones and lacks some. The table shows around 53,000 clones, with more than 70% occurring only once. The sample comprised PBMCs. These receptors all stem from a human donor in good health. Some clones in this sample may be carry-over from other donors' samples.

This clone was seen a single time. The rearrangement uses TRBV5-1 and TRBJ2-5, with 8 bases matching TRBD1. The CDR3 spans 12 residues. Germline loops: CDR1 SGHRS, CDR2 YFSETQ. V was clipped by 3 bases and J by 7 bases; unmatched bases: 2. CDR3 in amino acids: CASSSDRATQYF. The CDR3 DNA sequence: TGCGCCAGCAGCTCGGACAGGGCGACCCAGTACTTC.

The J gene is TRBJ1-4, the V gene TRBV6-5, with D maybe TRBD1 (6 bases). This CDR3 is built from 14 residues. Germline V gene sequence: CDR1 MNHEY, CDR2 SVGAGI. The V end lost 8 bases, the J end lost 1 base, and 11 bases lay between the germline ends. The CDR3 DNA reads TGTGCCAGCCGAGTAGGGGGAACTAATGAAAAACTGTTTTTT. The encoded protein is CASRVGGTNEKLFF.

The rearrangement uses TRBV5-4 and TRBJ2-7; 7 bases line up with TRBD1. V lost 4 bases, J lost 6 bases, and 10 bases stayed unmatched. This CDR3 comprises 14 residues. CDR1 and CDR2 (germline): SGHNT, YYREEE (reference sequence). CDR3 loop: CASSPGTEDLEQYF. The CDR3 DNA reads as TGTGCCAGCAGCCCAGGGACAGAGGACCTCGAGCAGTACTTC.

Only a few counts were recorded for this clone. The gene calls are TRBV11-2 and TRBJ1-1; possible D gene TRBD1, 6 bases. The CDR3 is 15 amino acids. Trimming pared 1 base from V and 5 bases from J, leaving 14 bases between. CDR1 is SGHAT and CDR2 is FQNNGV in the germline V gene. The CDR3 nucleotides read TGTGCCAGCAGCTTAGTGGTGGGGGCAGGGACTGAAGCTTTCTTT. Amino acid sequence: CASSLVVGAGTEAFF.

The rearrangement uses TRBV29-1 and TRBJ2-1, with D maybe TRBD1 (6 bases). The CDR3 covers 14 residues. CDR1 and CDR2 (germline): SQVTM, ANQGSEA. Trimming stripped 6 bases from V and 4 bases from J, with 16 bases between. In DNA form, the CDR3 reads TGCAGCGTCCTTAGGCGGACAGCTTACAATGAGCAGTTCTTC. Translation: CSVLRRTAYNEQFF.

This chain connects TRBV6-1 to TRBJ1-5; D ambiguous. Trimming pared 2 bases from V and 4 bases from J, leaving 9 bases between. The CDR3 is 14 residues long. Germline V gene data show CDR1 as MNHNS and CDR2 as SASEGT. The CDR3: CASSENRGNQPQHF. CDR3 DNA sequence: TGTGCCAGCAGTGAAAACAGAGGGAATCAGCCCCAGCATTTT.

V is TRBV27 and J is TRBJ1-1; TRBD1 matches at 7 bases. Germline CDR1 and CDR2: MNHEY and SMNVEV (reference sequence). J lost 1 base, V lost 6 bases, and 2 bases had no gene match. The CDR3 runs to 13 residues. The CDR3 DNA is TGTGCCAGCAGCCGACAGGGGAACACTGAAGCTTTCTTT. Translated, it gives CASSRQGNTEAFF.

J is TRBJ1-6 and V is TRBV5-5; a weak D match, TRBD1 (5 bases). The CDR3 length is 15 residues. CDR1 and CDR2 from the germline V gene are SGHKS and YYEKEE (reference sequence). V shed 0 bases and J shed 7 bases, with 11 bases lying between them. CDR3: CASSLGPGINSPLHF. As DNA, the CDR3 is TGTGCCAGCAGCTTGGGTCCAGGGATCAATTCACCCCTCCACTTT.

V usage is TRBV7-2 and J usage is TRBJ2-3, with TRBD2 matching over 10 bases. Germline V gene sequence: CDR1 SGHTA, CDR2 FQGNSA. The CDR3 has 16 amino acids. With V trimmed by 3 bases and J by 5 bases, 8 bases remained unmatched. In DNA, the CDR3 is TGTGCCAGCAGCTTTCTGAGCGGGGGGGACAGAGATACGCAGTATTTT. As protein: CASSFLSGGDRDTQYF.

The chain couples TRBV11-3 to TRBJ2-3; 16 nucleotides align to TRBD2. The CDR3 is 15 amino acids. CDR1 and CDR2 (germline): SGHNT, YENEEA. The ends lost 5 bases at V and 6 bases at J; junction bases unmatched: 2. DNA for the CDR3: TGTGCCAGCAGCCTGGGACTAGCGGGGGGGGATACGCAGTATTTT. Translating it yields CASSLGLAGGDTQYF.

A single count supports this clone. V is TRBV6-5 and J is TRBJ2-1; 8 bases match TRBD1. V lost 4 bases, J lost 1 base, and 3 bases stayed unmatched. This CDR3 comprises 15 residues. Germline CDR1 is MNHEY and CDR2 is SVGAGI. CDR3 loop: CASSLDRGSYNEQFF. The DNA of the CDR3 is TGTGCCAGCAGTTTAGACAGGGGTTCCTACAATGAGCAGTTCTTC.

The chain joins TRBV4-1 to TRBJ2-7, with TRBD2 matching 14 bases. The V gene end was trimmed by 1 base and the J gene end by 6 bases; junction bases not matched to a gene: 8. This CDR3 contains 17 residues. From germline, CDR1 is MGHRA and CDR2 YSYEKL. CDR3 coding DNA: TGCGCCAGCAGCCAAGGCTCGGGACTAGCGGGAGTTGGCGAGCAGTACTTC. Translated: CASSQGSGLAGVGEQYF.

V usage is TRBV7-9 and J usage is TRBJ2-5; D not resolved. CDR3 length: 13 amino acids. Trimming pared 4 bases from V and 2 bases from J, leaving 8 bases between. Germline CDR1 is SEHNR and CDR2 is FQNEAQ (reference sequence). Here the CDR3 DNA reads TGTGCCAGCAGCTCTCAGAATCAAGAGACCCAGTACTTC. Residues: CASSSQNQETQYF.

The sample holds one count of this clone. The rearrangement uses TRBV6-6 and TRBJ1-5; 9 bases fit TRBD1. Looked up from germline, CDR1 is MNHNY and CDR2 is SVGAGI (reference sequence). The V and J ends lost 5 bases and 2 bases, in that order; junction bases with no gene match: 1. This CDR3 comprises 14 residues. CDR3 in amino acids: CASSRTGGNQPQHF. The CDR3 coding sequence is TGTGCCAGCAGTCGGACAGGGGGCAATCAGCCCCAGCATTTT.

By its share, this clone is medium-sized. Other nucleotide sequences from this sample produce the same CDR3. This chain joins TRBV5-1 and TRBJ2-1; 8 positions match TRBD2. The V gene end was trimmed by 2 bases and the J gene end by 2 bases; junction bases not matched to a gene: 0. The CDR3 has 14 amino acids. Germline CDR1 reads SGHRS; CDR2 reads YFSETQ. CDR3 DNA sequence: TGCGCCAGCAGCTTTAGCGGGGCCTACAATGAGCAGTTCTTC. This encodes CASSFSGAYNEQFF.

The rearrangement uses TRBV27 and TRBJ2-2, with D perhaps matching TRBD2 (5 bases). Trimming pared 4 bases from V and 5 bases from J, leaving 14 bases between. Germline loops: CDR1 MNHEY, CDR2 SMNVEV (reference sequence). CDR3 length equals 15 residues. Here the CDR3 reads CASSSDGISTGELFF. CDR3 coding DNA: TGTGCCAGCAGTTCGGACGGGATTTCGACCGGGGAGCTGTTTTTT.

The chain combines TRBV7-2 with TRBJ1-1; D might be TRBD1 (6 bases). V was trimmed by 5 bases and J by 0 bases, leaving 10 bases between them. The CDR3 sequence is 14 residues long. Germline lookup yields CDR1 SGHTA and CDR2 FQGNSA. The CDR3 here is CASSPGTMNTEAFF. The CDR3 bases are TGTGCCAGCAGCCCCGGGACAATGAACACTGAAGCTTTCTTT.

By frequency in the sample, this clone is medium-sized. The chain joins TRBV7-3 to TRBJ2-1; TRBD2 matches 7 bases. CDR1 is SGHTA, CDR2 FQGTGA, per germline. The CDR3 loop spans 17 amino acids. After removal of 5 bases from V and 8 bases from J, the junction contained 18 bases not matched to a gene. The CDR3 spells CASSPYPGLTTRDEQFF. DNA for the CDR3: TGTGCCAGCAGCCCCTATCCGGGACTAACGACCAGAGATGAGCAGTTCTTC.

The CDR3: CASRFLAGSTDTQYF. CDR3 sequence (DNA): TGTGCCAGCAGATTTCTAGCGGGGTCCACAGATACGCAGTATTTT. The rearrangement uses TRBV6-5 and TRBJ2-3; 9 nucleotides line up with TRBD2. This CDR3 comprises 15 residues. V trimming: 6 bases; J trimming: 2 bases; junction bases outside the gene matches: 6. Germline loops: CDR1 MNHEY, CDR2 SVGAGI.

The gene calls are TRBV5-4 and TRBJ2-7; TRBD2 matches at 7 bases. J lost 2 bases, V lost 10 bases, and 9 bases had no gene match. Germline V CDR1 and CDR2: SGHNT, YYREEE (reference sequence). CDR3 size: 13 residues. DNA for the CDR3: TGTGCCGGGAGGGGCGGGCCCCCCTACGAGCAGTACTTC. Translating it yields CAGRGGPPYEQYF.

The chain couples TRBV5-4 to TRBJ2-5; D is possibly TRBD2 (6 bases). CDR3 length: 13 residues. V shed 7 bases and J shed 5 bases, with 15 bases lying between them. CDR1 is SGHNT, CDR2 YYREEE, per germline (reference sequence). The chain's CDR3 is CASGAGLAETQYF. CDR3 bases: TGTGCCAGCGGTGCCGGGCTAGCGGAGACCCAGTACTTC.

V is TRBV29-1 and J is TRBJ1-2; D is perhaps TRBD1 (6 bases). The CDR3 runs 15 residues. Trimming shortened V by 7 bases and J by 4 bases, and 22 bases separated the two germline ends. Germline-derived CDR1 and CDR2 are SQVTM and ANQGSEA. CDR3 DNA sequence: TGCAGCGCCGTCACGGACAGTCGGGCTTTCTATGGCTACACCTTC. The encoded protein is CSAVTDSRAFYGYTF.

This clone was seen just once. The J gene is TRBJ2-1, the V gene TRBV19; D gene uncertain. Germline CDR1 and CDR2: LNHDA and SQIVND (reference sequence). The CDR3 runs to 13 residues. The V and J ends lost 0 bases and 3 bases respectively, with 3 bases between them. CDR3 sequence: CASSIDNYNEQFF. The CDR3 DNA is TGTGCCAGTAGTATAGATAACTACAATGAGCAGTTCTTC.

This sequence joins TRBV9 and TRBJ2-7; D perhaps matches TRBD2 (5 bases). Germline assignment: CDR1 SGDLS and CDR2 YYNGEE. Trimming cost V 3 bases and J 0 bases, with 10 bases left between them. The CDR3 is 14 residues long. The CDR3 region has the DNA TGTGCCAGCAGCGCTGGGGAGATCTCCTACGAGCAGTACTTC. It specifies CASSAGEISYEQYF.

Judged by abundance, this clone is large. The chain links TRBV21-1 to TRBJ1-5; TRBD1, the D gene given by the table, was not confirmed from the DNA. TRBV21-1 is a known pseudogene. The CDR3 is made up of 13 amino acids. The CDR3 DNA reads TGTGCCAGCAGCAAAGGACAGGGGCAGCCCCAGCATTTT. Protein product: CASSKGQGQPQHF.

For the CDR3, the DNA is TGTGCCAGCAGCAAAACGGAAGAGACCCAGTACTTC. It translates to CASSKTEETQYF. The chain joins TRBV21-1 to TRBJ2-5; TRBD2 was called by the table and not checked on the DNA. TRBV21-1 is given as a pseudogene. There are 12 residues in the CDR3.

The rearrangement joins TRBV29-1 to TRBJ1-4; 9 bases match TRBD1. The CDR3 is 15 amino acids. Germline lookup yields CDR1 SQVTM and CDR2 ANQGSEA. V lost 6 bases and J lost 1; bases outside the gene matches: 6. The CDR3 is CSVVQGARTNEKLFF. DNA of the CDR3: TGCAGCGTCGTACAGGGGGCGCGAACTAATGAAAAACTGTTTTTT.

The chain carries TRBV5-6 and TRBJ1-3; a possible D gene is TRBD1 (5 bases). Germline V gene data show CDR1 as SGHDT and CDR2 as YYEEEE. CDR3 size: 13 residues. Trimming shortened V by 4 bases and J by 8 bases, and 13 bases separated the two germline ends. The CDR3 DNA reads TGTGCCAGCAGCCCAGGGAGCGGGGACACCATATATTTT. Translating gives CASSPGSGDTIYF.

A few counts support this clone. This sequence joins TRBV7-9 and TRBJ2-7; a weak D match, TRBD2 (5 bases). Trimming removed 5 bases from V and 2 bases from J, with 7 bases in between. Germline-derived CDR1 and CDR2 are SEHNR and FQNEAQ (reference sequence). CDR3 length: 12 residues. The CDR3 DNA is TGTGCCAGCAGCGAGGGTGCCTACGAGCAGTACTTC. It encodes CASSEGAYEQYF.

The rearrangement uses TRBV21-1 and TRBJ2-4; the listed D gene, TRBD2, was not tested against the DNA. TRBV21-1 is listed as a pseudogene. The CDR3 has 9 residues. The CDR3 DNA sequence: TGTGCCAACGGGGGACGGCCGGACTTC. This gives the protein CANGGRPDF.